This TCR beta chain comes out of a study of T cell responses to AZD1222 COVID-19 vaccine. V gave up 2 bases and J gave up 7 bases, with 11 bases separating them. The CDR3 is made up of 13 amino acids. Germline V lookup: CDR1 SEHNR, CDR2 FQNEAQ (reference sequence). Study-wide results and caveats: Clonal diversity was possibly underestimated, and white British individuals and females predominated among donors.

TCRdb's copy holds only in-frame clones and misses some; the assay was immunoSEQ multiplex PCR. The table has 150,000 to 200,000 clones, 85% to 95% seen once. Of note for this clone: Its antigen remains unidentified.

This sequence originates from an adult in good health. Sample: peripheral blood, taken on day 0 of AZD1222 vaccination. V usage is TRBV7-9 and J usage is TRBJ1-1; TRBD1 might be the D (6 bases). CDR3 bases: TGTGCCAGCAGCTTATCAGGGGATTTTGAAGCTTTCTTT. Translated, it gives CASSLSGDFEAFF.